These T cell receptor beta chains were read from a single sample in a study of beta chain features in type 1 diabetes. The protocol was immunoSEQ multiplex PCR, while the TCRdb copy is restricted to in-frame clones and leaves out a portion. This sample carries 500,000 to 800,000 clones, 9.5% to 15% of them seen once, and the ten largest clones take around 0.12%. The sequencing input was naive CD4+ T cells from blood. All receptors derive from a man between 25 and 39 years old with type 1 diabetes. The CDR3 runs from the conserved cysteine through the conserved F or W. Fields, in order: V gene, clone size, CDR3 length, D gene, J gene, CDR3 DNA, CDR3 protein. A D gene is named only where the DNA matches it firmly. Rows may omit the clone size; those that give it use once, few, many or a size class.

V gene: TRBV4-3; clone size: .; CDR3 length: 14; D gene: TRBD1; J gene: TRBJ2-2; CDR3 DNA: TGCGCCAGCAGCCAAGCACAGGGGACCGGGGAGCTGTTTTTT; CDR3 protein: CASSQAQGTGELFF
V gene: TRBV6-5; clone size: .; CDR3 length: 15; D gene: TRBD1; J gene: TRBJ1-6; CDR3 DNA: TGTGCCAGCAGTTACTCGAACAGGGGAGATTCACCCCTCCACTTT; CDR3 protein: CASSYSNRGDSPLHF
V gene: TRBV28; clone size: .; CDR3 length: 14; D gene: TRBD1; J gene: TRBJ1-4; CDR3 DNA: TGTGCCAGCAGTTCCCAGGGGGCAGGTGAAAAACTGTTTTTT; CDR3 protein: CASSSQGAGEKLFF
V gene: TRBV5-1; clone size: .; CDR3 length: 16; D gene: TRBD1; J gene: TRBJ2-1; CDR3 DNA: TGCGCCAGCAGCCCGCAGGGGGCCCTGGGCTACAATGAGCAGTTCTTC; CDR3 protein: CASSPQGALGYNEQFF
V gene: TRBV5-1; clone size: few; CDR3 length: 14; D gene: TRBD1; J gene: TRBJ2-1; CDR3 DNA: TGCGCCAGCAGCTTACAGGGGGCTTCGAATGAGCAGTTCTTC; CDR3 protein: CASSLQGASNEQFF
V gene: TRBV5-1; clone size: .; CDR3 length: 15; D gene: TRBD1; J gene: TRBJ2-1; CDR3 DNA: TGCGCCAGCAGCTCACCGGGACAGGGGATAAATGAGCAGTTCTTC; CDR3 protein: CASSSPGQGINEQFF
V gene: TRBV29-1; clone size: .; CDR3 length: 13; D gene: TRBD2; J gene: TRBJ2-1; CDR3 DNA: TGCAGCGTTGCTAGACTAGCGGGGGTTGAGCAGTTCTTC; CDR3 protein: CSVARLAGVEQFF
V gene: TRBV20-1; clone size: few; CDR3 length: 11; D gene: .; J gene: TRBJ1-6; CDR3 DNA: TGCAGTGCTAGAGAGGGTGCACCCCTCCACTTT; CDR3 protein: CSAREGAPLHF
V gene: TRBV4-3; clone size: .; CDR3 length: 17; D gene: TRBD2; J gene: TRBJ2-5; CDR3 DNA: TGCGCCAGCAGCCAAGCTTATGGGACTAGCGGACAAGAGACCCAGTACTTC; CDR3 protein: CASSQAYGTSGQETQYF
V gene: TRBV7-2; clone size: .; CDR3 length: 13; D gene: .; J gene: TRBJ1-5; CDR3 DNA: TGTGCCAGCAGCTTACAGGGAGGGCAGCCCCAGCATTTT; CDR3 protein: CASSLQGGQPQHF
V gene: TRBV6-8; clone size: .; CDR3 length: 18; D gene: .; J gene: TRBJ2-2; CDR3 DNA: TGTGCCAGCAGGCACACGACAGGCTTTAGTGGTTACACCGGGGAGCTGTTTTTT; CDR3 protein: CASRHTTGFSGYTGELFF
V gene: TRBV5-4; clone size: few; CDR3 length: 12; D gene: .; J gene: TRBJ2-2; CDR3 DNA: TGTGCCAGCAGCTTGGCACGCGGGGAGCTGTTTTTT; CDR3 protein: CASSLARGELFF
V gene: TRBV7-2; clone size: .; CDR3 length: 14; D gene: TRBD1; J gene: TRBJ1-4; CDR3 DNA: TGTGCCAGCAGCTCAAGACAGGGGGATGAAAAACTGTTTTTT; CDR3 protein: CASSSRQGDEKLFF
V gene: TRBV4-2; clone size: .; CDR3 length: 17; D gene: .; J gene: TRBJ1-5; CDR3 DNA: TGTGCCAGCAGCCAAGAAATCTTAGGCAGACAAAATCAGCCCCAGCATTTT; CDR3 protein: CASSQEILGRQNQPQHF
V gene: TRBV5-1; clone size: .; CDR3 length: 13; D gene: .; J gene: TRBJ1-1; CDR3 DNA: TGCGCCAGCAGCTTGGAGATGAACACTGAAGCTTTCTTT; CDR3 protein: CASSLEMNTEAFF
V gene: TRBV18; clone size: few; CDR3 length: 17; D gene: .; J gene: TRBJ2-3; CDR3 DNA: TGTGCCAGCTCACCACGACTTTCAACGGACGGGACAGATACGCAGTATTTT; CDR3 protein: CASSPRLSTDGTDTQYF
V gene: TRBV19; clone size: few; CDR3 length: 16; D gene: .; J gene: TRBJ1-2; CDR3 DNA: TGTGCCAGTAGTATTCTTTTCGGGCAGGGGAACTATGGCTACACCTTC; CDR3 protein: CASSILFGQGNYGYTF
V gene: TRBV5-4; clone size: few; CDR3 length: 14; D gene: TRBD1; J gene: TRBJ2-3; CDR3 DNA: TGTGCCAGCAGCTCCCAGGACAGGGTGTATACGCAGTATTTT; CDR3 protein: CASSSQDRVYTQYF
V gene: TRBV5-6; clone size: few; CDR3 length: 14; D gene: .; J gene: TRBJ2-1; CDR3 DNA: TGTGCCAGCAGCTATACTAGCTCCTACAATGAGCAGTTCTTC; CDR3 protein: CASSYTSSYNEQFF
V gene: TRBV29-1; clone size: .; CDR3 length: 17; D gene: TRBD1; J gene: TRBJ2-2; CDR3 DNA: TGCAGCGTTAGGGACAGAGCTCCTTCTGAGGACACCGGGGAGCTGTTTTTT; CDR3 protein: CSVRDRAPSEDTGELFF
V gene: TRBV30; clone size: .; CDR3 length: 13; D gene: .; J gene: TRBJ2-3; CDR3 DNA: TGTGCCTGGAGTCTCGGTCGGGTAGATACGCAGTATTTT; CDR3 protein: CAWSLGRVDTQYF
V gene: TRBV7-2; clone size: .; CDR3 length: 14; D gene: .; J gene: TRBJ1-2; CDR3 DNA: TGTGCCAGCAGCAACAGACAGGATTACTATGGCTACACCTTC; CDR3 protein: CASSNRQDYYGYTF
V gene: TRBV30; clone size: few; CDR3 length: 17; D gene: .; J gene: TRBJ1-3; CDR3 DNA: TGTGCCTGGAGTGTTCGAGAAGGGGCCGTAACTGGAAACACCATATATTTT; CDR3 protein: CAWSVREGAVTGNTIYF
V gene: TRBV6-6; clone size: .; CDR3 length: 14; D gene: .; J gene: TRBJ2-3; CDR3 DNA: TGTGCCAGCAGTTTCCTAGCGTTCACAGATACGCAGTATTTT; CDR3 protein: CASSFLAFTDTQYF
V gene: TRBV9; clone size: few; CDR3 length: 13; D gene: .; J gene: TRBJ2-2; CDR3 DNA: TGTGCCAGCAGCACCCCCTCTATGGGGGAGCTGTTTTTT; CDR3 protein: CASSTPSMGELFF
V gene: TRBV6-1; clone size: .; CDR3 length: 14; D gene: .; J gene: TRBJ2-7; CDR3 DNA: TGTGCCAGCAGTGTCAGTCAGGGAGTCCGAGAGCAGTACTTC; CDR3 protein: CASSVSQGVREQYF
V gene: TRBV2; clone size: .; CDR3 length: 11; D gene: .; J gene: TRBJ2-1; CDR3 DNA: TGTGCCAGCAGTGAACTCAATGAGCAGTTCTTC; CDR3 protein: CASSELNEQFF
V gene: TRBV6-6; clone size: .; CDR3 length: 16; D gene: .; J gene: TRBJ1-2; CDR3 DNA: TGTGCCAGCACCGTATCTCCTTATAGAGGTACGGATGGCTACACCTTC; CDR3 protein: CASTVSPYRGTDGYTF
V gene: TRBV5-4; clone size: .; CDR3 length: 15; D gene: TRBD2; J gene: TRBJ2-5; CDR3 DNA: TGTGCCAGCAGCTTGGGACTAGCGGTACAAGAGACCCAGTACTTC; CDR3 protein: CASSLGLAVQETQYF
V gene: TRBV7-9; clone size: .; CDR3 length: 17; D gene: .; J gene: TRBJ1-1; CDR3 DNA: TGTGCCAGCAGCTTTAAAGGGCAACGGCTGCCGAACACTGAAGCTTTCTTT; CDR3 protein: CASSFKGQRLPNTEAFF
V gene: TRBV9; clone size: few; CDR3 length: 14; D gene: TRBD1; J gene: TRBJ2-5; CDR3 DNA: TGTGCCAGCAGCGCCACAGGGGGGAGCGAGACCCAGTACTTC; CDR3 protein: CASSATGGSETQYF
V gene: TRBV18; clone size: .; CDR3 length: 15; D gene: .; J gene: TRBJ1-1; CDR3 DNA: TGTGCCAGCTCACCAACCACGGGGGCAAACACTGAAGCTTTCTTT; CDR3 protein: CASSPTTGANTEAFF
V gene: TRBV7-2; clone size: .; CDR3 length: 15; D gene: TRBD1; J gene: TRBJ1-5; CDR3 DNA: TGTGCCAGCAGCACGAGACAGGGGGCGGCTCAGCCCCAGCATTTT; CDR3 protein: CASSTRQGAAQPQHF
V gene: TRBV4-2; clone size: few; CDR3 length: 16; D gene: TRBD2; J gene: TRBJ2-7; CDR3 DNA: TGTGCCAGCAGCCAAGGACTAGCGGGGGACATCTACGAGCAGTACTTC; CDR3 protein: CASSQGLAGDIYEQYF
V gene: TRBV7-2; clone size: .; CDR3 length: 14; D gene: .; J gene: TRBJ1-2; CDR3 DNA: TGTGCCAGCAGCTTAGGGATAGCTAACTATGGCTACACCTTC; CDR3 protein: CASSLGIANYGYTF
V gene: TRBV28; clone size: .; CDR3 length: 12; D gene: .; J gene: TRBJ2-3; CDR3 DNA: TGTGCCAGCAGTCAGGGGCAGGATACGCAGTATTTT; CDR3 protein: CASSQGQDTQYF
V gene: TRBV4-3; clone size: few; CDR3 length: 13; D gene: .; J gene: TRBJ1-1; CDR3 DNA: TGCGCCAGCAGCCAAGGGATGAACACTGAAGCTTTCTTT; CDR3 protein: CASSQGMNTEAFF
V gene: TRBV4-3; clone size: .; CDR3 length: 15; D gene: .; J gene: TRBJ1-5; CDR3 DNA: TGCGCCAGCAGCCAAGATAGGGCAGGCGATCAGCCCCAGCATTTT; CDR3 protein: CASSQDRAGDQPQHF
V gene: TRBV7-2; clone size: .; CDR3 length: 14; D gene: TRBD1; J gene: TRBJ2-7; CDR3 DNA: TGTGCCAGCAGCCATGGAGGACAGGGGTACGAGCAGTACTTC; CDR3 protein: CASSHGGQGYEQYF
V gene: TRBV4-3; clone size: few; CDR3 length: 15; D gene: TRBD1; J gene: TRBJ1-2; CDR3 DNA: TGCGCCAGCAGCCAATATACAGGGGCAAACTATGGCTACACCTTC; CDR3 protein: CASSQYTGANYGYTF
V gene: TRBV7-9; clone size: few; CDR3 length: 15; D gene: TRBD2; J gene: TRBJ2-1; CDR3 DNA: TGTGCCAGCAGCTGGGGTAGCGGGTCCTACAATGAGCAGTTCTTC; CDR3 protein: CASSWGSGSYNEQFF
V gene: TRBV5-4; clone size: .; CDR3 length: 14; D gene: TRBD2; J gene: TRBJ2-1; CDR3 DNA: TGTGCCAGCAGCTTGGCGCAGCGGGGGAATGAGCAGTTCTTC; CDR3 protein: CASSLAQRGNEQFF
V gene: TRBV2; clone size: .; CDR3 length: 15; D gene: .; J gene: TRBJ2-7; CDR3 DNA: TGTGCCAGCAGCACCGGCGGGCAGGCAGGCTACGAGCAGTACTTC; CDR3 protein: CASSTGGQAGYEQYF
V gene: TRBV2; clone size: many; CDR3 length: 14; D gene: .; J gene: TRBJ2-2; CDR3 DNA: TGTGCCAGCAGGGCCGGGACGGATACCGGGGAGCTGTTTTTT; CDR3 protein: CASRAGTDTGELFF
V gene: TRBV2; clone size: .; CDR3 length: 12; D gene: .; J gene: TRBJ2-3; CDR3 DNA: TGTGCCAGCAGACGCGGGGAAGATACGCAGTATTTT; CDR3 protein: CASRRGEDTQYF
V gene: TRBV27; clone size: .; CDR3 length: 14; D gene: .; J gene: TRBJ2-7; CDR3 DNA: TGTGCCAGCAGTCAACAGGGAATTTTAGGCGAGCAGTACTTC; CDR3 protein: CASSQQGILGEQYF
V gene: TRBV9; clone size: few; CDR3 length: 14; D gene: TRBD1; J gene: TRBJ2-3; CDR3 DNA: TGTGCCAGCAGGGGACAGGGGCCCACAGATACGCAGTATTTT; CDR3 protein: CASRGQGPTDTQYF
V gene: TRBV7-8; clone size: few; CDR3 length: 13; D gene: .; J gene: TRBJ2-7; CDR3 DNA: TGTGCCAGCAGCAACCCCCTGGGCCACGAGCAGTACTTC; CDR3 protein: CASSNPLGHEQYF
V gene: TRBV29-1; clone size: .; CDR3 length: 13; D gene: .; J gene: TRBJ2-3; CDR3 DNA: TGCAGCGTTGCGGGGGAAGCGCCAGATACGCAGTATTTT; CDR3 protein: CSVAGEAPDTQYF
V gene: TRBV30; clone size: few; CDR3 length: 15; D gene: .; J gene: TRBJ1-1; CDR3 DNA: TGTGCCTGGAGATCCACTCCTCAGGGACGCACTGAAGCTTTCTTT; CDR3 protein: CAWRSTPQGRTEAFF
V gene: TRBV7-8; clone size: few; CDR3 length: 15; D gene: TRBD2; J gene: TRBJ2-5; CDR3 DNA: TGTGCCAGCAGCCCGACTAGCGGAACCAGGGAGACCCAGTACTTC; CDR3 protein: CASSPTSGTRETQYF